The TCR beta chain under discussion was sequenced for a study of T cell changes during pregnancy in multiple sclerosis. Trimming took off 4 bases at V and 2 bases at J, with 15 bases between the two ends. The germline gives CDR1 SGHAT, CDR2 FQNNGV. This CDR3 region has 15 residues. TCRdb's copy holds only in-frame clones and misses some; the assay was immunoSEQ multiplex PCR. The sample carries 55,000 to 80,000 clones, about 94% recorded once. The V and J genes are TRBV11-2 and TRBJ2-7; D possibly corresponds to TRBD2 (6 bases). The sequencing here drew on CD8+ T cells from peripheral blood mononuclear cells, taken in the second trimester of pregnancy. The sequence came from a female donor with multiple sclerosis, enrolled in a pregnancy study. CDR3 sequence reads: CASSWPGLIPYEQYF. DNA for the CDR3: TGTGCCAGCAGCTGGCCGGGACTGATCCCCTACGAGCAGTACTTC.